This TCR beta chain was recorded in a study of blood T cell repertoires in COVID-19. Original methodology: Amplified reference gene primers provided the basis for estimating nucleated cell counts. Sequenced by immunoSEQ multiplex PCR; TCRdb stores in-frame clones only, minus some. V and J calls and clone size are given by that table; D and trimming were obtained from the DNA. The sample has about 100,000 clones; roughly 85% are singletons. This TCR was sampled from a human donor in a cohort sampled during active COVID-19. Sequenced: peripheral blood.

The CDR3 bases are TGTGCCACCAGTGATGGAGTGGGGCCCCAGCATTTT. It yields the protein CATSDGVGPQHF. This chain uses TRBV24-1 with TRBJ1-5; the D is unclear. The CDR3 covers 12 residues. V lost 3 bases, J lost 9 bases, and 8 bases lay in between. The germline V gene encodes CDR1 KGHDR and CDR2 SFDVKD.